These 28 T cell receptor beta chains were all obtained from the same sample, sequenced in a study of early T cells in non-severe SARS-CoV-2 infection. Each CDR3 protein is one row after TCRdb ran MiXCR on the 5' RACE reads. In the table there are tens of thousands of distinct CDR3 sequences, roughly 9.1% of which are singletons. The specimen was whole blood, collected at baseline. The receptors stem from an adult who was a healthcare worker with PCR-confirmed SARS-CoV-2 infection or an uninfected control (not recorded which).

This clonotype showed up many times. V is TRBV3-1 and J is TRBJ1-1, with TRBD1 identical over 9 bases. Germline V gives CDR1 LGHDT, CDR2 YNNKEL (reference sequence). This CDR3 region has 14 residues. V shed 4 bases and J 7 bases; nucleotides not matched to a gene: 7. CDR3 bases: TGTGCCAGCAGCCCCCGGGACAGGGCTGGTGAAGCTTTCTTT. Protein product: CASSPRDRAGEAFF.

This clonotype was counted ten times or more. The chain links TRBV5-1 to TRBJ2-7; TRBD2 agrees at 8 bases. The junction had 5 bases not matched to a gene; V was cut back by 4 bases and J by 2 bases. Germline CDR1 reads SGHRS; CDR2 reads YFSETQ. The CDR3 consists of 14 residues. The CDR3 bases are TGCGCCAGCAGCGTAGCGGGGACCACCTACGAGCAGTACTTC. Residues: CASSVAGTTYEQYF.

The genes are TRBV27 and TRBJ1-1; no clear D gene. Germline V lookup: CDR1 MNHEY, CDR2 SMNVEV (reference sequence). This CDR3 has 13 residues. V shed 1 base and J shed 4 bases, with 7 bases lying between them. This CDR3 is CASSLFRGTEAFF. As DNA, the CDR3 is TGTGCCAGCAGTTTATTCCGGGGCACTGAAGCTTTCTTT.

The chain recombines TRBV10-3 with TRBJ1-1, with D possibly TRBD1 on 5 matching bases. Per germline, CDR1 ENHRY and CDR2 SYGVKD. V lost 7 bases and J lost 4, with 10 bases in between. The CDR3 is made up of 12 amino acids. The CDR3 sequence is CAIMGGSTEAFF. The CDR3 nucleotides are TGTGCCATCATGGGGGGTAGCACTGAAGCTTTCTTT.

This chain uses TRBV11-3 with TRBJ2-2; TRBD1 or TRBD2 may be the D gene (5 bases each). The CDR3 extends over 13 amino acids. The germline V gene encodes CDR1 SGHNT and CDR2 YENEEA. Between the trimmed V and J ends, which lost 8 bases and 8 bases, there was a span of 15 bases. The CDR3 region is CASGGPYSGELFF. The CDR3 DNA is TGTGCCAGCGGGGGTCCTTACTCTGGGGAGCTGTTTTTT.

This clonotype was observed a few times. The V call is TRBV11-2, the J call TRBJ2-7; D is perhaps TRBD1 (6 bases). Germline V gives CDR1 SGHAT, CDR2 FQNNGV. This CDR3 is built from 14 residues. The V gene lost 4 bases and the J gene lost 4 bases, with 14 bases spanning the gap. The CDR3 DNA reads TGTGCCAGCAGCTCAGGGGTCCCCTTTTACGAGCAGTACTTC. Translation gives CASSSGVPFYEQYF.

This chain connects TRBV20-1 to TRBJ1-6, with 9 bases lining up with TRBD1. Losses at the gene ends were 5 bases for V and 10 bases for J; bases not matched to a gene: 6. CDR1 is DFQATT and CDR2 is SNEGSKA in the germline V gene (reference sequence). The CDR3 extends over 13 amino acids. CDR3 coding DNA: TGCAGTGCTGCCGGGACAGGGAACTCACCCCTCCACTTT. It translates to CSAAGTGNSPLHF.

This clonotype was observed at least ten times. The rearrangement uses TRBV20-1 and TRBJ2-7; 9 bases align to TRBD1. V gave up 3 bases and J gave up 5 bases; unmatched junction bases: 5. The CDR3 is 13 amino acids. Germline loops: CDR1 DFQATT, CDR2 SNEGSKA (reference sequence). Here the CDR3 DNA reads TGCAGTGCTAGGGGGGACAGGGACAACGAGCAGTACTTC. Amino acids: CSARGDRDNEQYF.

V gene TRBV4-1 combines with J gene TRBJ1-6; D possibly corresponds to TRBD1 (5 bases). Germline loops: CDR1 MGHRA, CDR2 YSYEKL. Trimming pared 3 bases from V and 7 bases from J, leaving 16 bases between. This CDR3 comprises 16 residues. CDR3 nucleotides: TGCGCCAGCAGCCAGTACCTCGGGACGGGGAATTCACCCCTCCACTTT. This gives the protein CASSQYLGTGNSPLHF.

The V and J genes are TRBV4-1 and TRBJ1-2; 7 positions match TRBD1. V shed 1 base and J 4 bases; nucleotides not matched to a gene: 9. The germline gives CDR1 MGHRA, CDR2 YSYEKL. This CDR3 has 16 amino acids. CDR3 coding DNA: TGCGCCAGCAGCCAAGGACCGGGACAGATCTCCTATGGCTACACCTTC. It is translated as CASSQGPGQISYGYTF.

This clonotype was seen more than once but under ten times. The chain is built from TRBV7-2 and TRBJ1-2; the D gene is possibly TRBD1 (5 bases). Germline CDR1 and CDR2: SGHTA and FQGNSA. The CDR3 sequence is 15 residues long. V was pared by 3 bases and J by 1 base, with 12 bases between. The CDR3 region has the DNA TGTGCCAGCAGCTTGGACCCAGGGAGTAACTATGGCTACACCTTC. The encoded protein is CASSLDPGSNYGYTF.

This clonotype was picked up many times. This chain connects TRBV27 to TRBJ1-1, with a possible D match to TRBD1 (6 bases). The germline gives CDR1 MNHEY, CDR2 SMNVEV (reference sequence). This CDR3 has 15 residues. Deletions cut 5 bases from V and 0 bases from J, with 13 bases between. DNA of the CDR3: TGTGCCAGCAGTCGACTGGACAGTCTGAACACTGAAGCTTTCTTT. It yields the protein CASSRLDSLNTEAFF.

The chain combines TRBV5-6 with TRBJ1-6, with 8 positions matching TRBD1. J was trimmed by 8 bases and V by 0 bases; bases with no gene match: 4. The CDR3 contains 15 residues. The germline V gene encodes CDR1 SGHDT and CDR2 YYEEEE. The CDR3 DNA reads TGTGCCAGCAGCTTGGGGGACAGGCGAGATTCACCCCTCCACTTT. This encodes CASSLGDRRDSPLHF.

This clonotype was recorded at least ten times. V gene TRBV5-1 combines with J gene TRBJ1-2; 7 bases fit TRBD1. The CDR3 covers 14 residues. V lost 4 bases to trimming and J lost 2 bases; unmatched junction nucleotides: 5. The germline CDR1 and CDR2 sequences are SGHRS and YFSETQ. CDR3 in amino acids: CASSLPQGNYGYTF. CDR3 bases: TGCGCCAGCAGCCTACCACAGGGGAACTATGGCTACACCTTC.

This clonotype was counted many times. The rearrangement joins TRBV19 to TRBJ1-2; D is possibly TRBD1 (5 bases). The germline CDR1 and CDR2 sequences are LNHDA and SQIVND (reference sequence). The CDR3 totals 14 residues. The germline V and J ends were trimmed by 3 bases and 2 bases, with 10 bases remaining between them. The CDR3 loop reads CASSIGGTNYGYTF. For the CDR3, the DNA is TGTGCCAGTAGTATCGGAGGGACCAACTATGGCTACACCTTC.

By share of the sample, this clonotype is medium-sized. DNA for the CDR3: TGTGCCAGCAGCCTTAGCAATCAGCCCCAGCATTTT. Protein product: CASSLSNQPQHF. The genes are TRBV7-9 and TRBJ1-5; D not resolved. Trimming took 5 bases from V and 0 from J, leaving 2 bases between them. Germline V gives CDR1 SEHNR, CDR2 FQNEAQ (reference sequence). The CDR3 loop spans 12 amino acids.

This clonotype has only a few counts. The J gene is TRBJ1-2, the V gene TRBV19, with unresolved D. This CDR3 has 14 residues. Germline V gives CDR1 LNHDA, CDR2 SQIVND (reference sequence). V was pared by 7 bases and J by 2 bases, with 14 bases between. CDR3 region: CASTMVAKNYGYTF. For the CDR3, the DNA is TGTGCCAGTACCATGGTGGCAAAAAACTATGGCTACACCTTC.

This clonotype was seen many times. The chain employs TRBV19 and TRBJ1-5, with 8 bases fitting TRBD1. The CDR3 is 15 amino acids. Germline V gene data show CDR1 as LNHDA and CDR2 as SQIVND (reference sequence). V was clipped by 3 bases and J by 3 bases; unmatched bases: 4. The chain's CDR3 is CASSMGQVINQPQHF. Written as DNA, the CDR3 is TGTGCCAGTAGTATGGGACAGGTTATCAATCAGCCCCAGCATTTT. The full variable domain, its missing parts supplied by reference TRBV19 and TRBJ1-5, is DGGITQSPKYLFRKEGQNVTLSCEQNLNHDAMYWYRQDPGQGLRLIYYSQIVNDFQKGDIAEGYSVSREKKESFPLTVTSAQKNPTAFYLCASSMGQVINQPQHFGDGTRLSIL.

This clonotype was seen a few times. V and J are TRBV12-3 or TRBV12-4 and TRBJ2-7; 7 nucleotides agree with TRBD1. This CDR3 is 15 amino acids long. After removal of 6 bases from V and 0 bases from J, the junction contained 8 bases not matched to a gene. The CDR3 DNA is TGTGCCAGCAGCACCCGACAGGGTATCTCCTACGAGCAGTACTTC. It is translated as CASSTRQGISYEQYF.

Here the CDR3 DNA reads TGTGCCAGCGGACAGGGGGCGAGCGAAAAACTGTTTTTT. Translated: CASGQGASEKLFF. The chain uses TRBV6-2 or TRBV6-3 and TRBJ1-4; 11 bases are shared with TRBD1. With 8 bases clipped from V and 8 bases from J, the junction kept 4 bases outside the gene matches. The germline CDR1 and CDR2 sequences are MNHEY and SVGEGT. The CDR3 loop spans 13 amino acids.

V usage is TRBV4-3 and J usage is TRBJ2-2; 7 nucleotides agree with TRBD1. CDR1 is LGHNA, CDR2 YSLEER, per germline. CDR3 length: 15 amino acids. Trimming removed 2 bases from V and 6 bases from J; junction bases left unmatched: 6. DNA for the CDR3: TGCGCCAGCAGCCAACACCGACAGGGCGCCGGGGAGCTGTTTTTT. Its translation is CASSQHRQGAGELFF.

V and J are TRBV7-2 and TRBJ1-1; D perhaps matches TRBD1 (6 bases). V lost 6 bases and J 1 base, leaving 9 bases between the germline ends. Germline V gives CDR1 SGHTA, CDR2 FQGNSA. The CDR3 sequence is 13 residues long. The CDR3 DNA reads as TGTGCCAGCAGATCACAGGGGAACACTGAAGCTTTCTTT. Its translation: CASRSQGNTEAFF.

There are many counts of this clonotype. This chain connects TRBV18 to TRBJ1-1; no clear D. CDR3 size: 14 residues. Germline V CDR1 and CDR2: KGHSH, LQKENI. V lost 2 bases to trimming and J lost 5 bases, with 12 bases between them. This CDR3 is CASSPVAKGTEAFF. CDR3 in DNA: TGTGCCAGCTCACCAGTGGCAAAAGGTACTGAAGCTTTCTTT.

This sequence joins TRBV5-4 and TRBJ2-5; 15 nucleotides align to TRBD2. The germline gives CDR1 SGHNT, CDR2 YYREEE (reference sequence). The J segment lost 3 bases and the V segment lost 4 bases, leaving 7 bases of the junction unmatched. The CDR3 covers 17 residues. CDR3 sequence (DNA): TGTGCCAGCAGCCCAGGACTAGCGGGGGGGCCCGAAGAGACCCAGTACTTC. Amino acids: CASSPGLAGGPEETQYF. The complete variable domain, with remaining parts taken from reference TRBV5-4 and TRBJ2-5, reads ETGVTQSPTHLIKTRGQQVTLRCSSQSGHNTVSWYQQALGQGPQFIFQYYREEENGRGNFPPRFSGLQFPNYSSELNVNALELDDSALYLCASSPGLAGGPEETQYFGPGTRLLVL.

Notes on this clonotype: This may stem from a read error, because a much larger clone lies one nucleotide away. This chain links TRBV5-1 with TRBJ2-7; 10 nucleotides line up with TRBD1. This CDR3 has 13 residues. Germline V gives CDR1 SGHRS, CDR2 YFSETQ. The ends lost 1 base at V and 7 bases at J; junction bases unmatched: 2. The CDR3: CASSLSDRGEQYF. CDR3 DNA: TGCGCCAGCAGCTTGTCGGACAGGGGGGAGCAGTACTTC.

This clonotype occurred many times. V is TRBV9 and J is TRBJ2-7; D remains unclear. Trimming removed 3 bases from V and 0 bases from J, with 10 bases in between. This CDR3 is built from 14 residues. The germline gives CDR1 SGDLS, CDR2 YYNGEE. The CDR3 region has the DNA TGTGCCAGCAGCGGGGCACCTTACTCCTACGAGCAGTACTTC. It yields the protein CASSGAPYSYEQYF. Complete variable domain (other parts from reference TRBV9 and TRBJ2-7): DSGVTQTPKHLITATGQRVTLRCSPRSGDLSVYWYQQSLDQGLQFLIQYYNGEERAKGNILERFSAQQFPDLHSELNLSSLELGDSALYFCASSGAPYSYEQYFGPGTRLTVT.

The V gene is TRBV6-1, the J gene TRBJ1-1; 7 bases line up with TRBD1. Trimming removed 7 bases from V and 5 bases from J; junction bases left unmatched: 7. This CDR3 is 13 amino acids long. CDR1 is MNHNS and CDR2 is SASEGT in the germline V gene. This CDR3 reads CASTTTGWTEAFF. The CDR3 DNA sequence: TGTGCCAGCACTACGACAGGGTGGACTGAAGCTTTCTTT.

This clonotype appeared many times. This sequence joins TRBV4-1 and TRBJ1-2; D unresolved. Germline CDR1 reads MGHRA; CDR2 reads YSYEKL. V shed 0 bases and J shed 8 bases, with 10 bases lying between them. The CDR3 has 13 residues. The CDR3 loop reads CASSQDMARGYTF. The CDR3 nucleotides are TGCGCCAGCAGCCAAGATATGGCAAGGGGCTACACCTTC.